Presented here are 3 T cell receptor beta chains from one specimen sequenced in a study of T cell changes during pregnancy in multiple sclerosis. The assay was immunoSEQ multiplex PCR, and TCRdb's table has in-frame clones only and misses some. The table lists about 44,000 clones, roughly 92% of them singletons, with more than 0.55% in the top ten. This material consisted of CD4+ T cells from peripheral blood mononuclear cells, taken in the first trimester of pregnancy. These receptor sequences come from a female donor with multiple sclerosis, enrolled in a pregnancy study.

The chain has TRBV27 and TRBJ2-1; D is ambiguous. This CDR3 contains 15 residues. V lost 3 bases, J lost 0 bases, and 9 bases lay in between. Germline CDR1 and CDR2: MNHEY and SMNVEV (reference sequence). In nucleotides, the CDR3 is TGTGCCAGCAGTTTGGTCCCGAGCTCCTACAATGAGCAGTTCTTC. Protein: CASSLVPSSYNEQFF.

V and J are TRBV28 and TRBJ1-5; 8 bases line up with TRBD1. Germline CDR1 is MDHEN and CDR2 is SYDVKM. Trimming at V came to 6 bases and at J to 0 bases, leaving 4 bases not matched to a gene. The CDR3 runs to 15 residues. The CDR3 is CASRPGTGSNQPQHF. DNA for the CDR3: TGTGCCAGCAGGCCTGGGACAGGTAGCAATCAGCCCCAGCATTTT.

This clone was seen a few times. V is TRBV6-1 and J is TRBJ1-5, with a possible D match to TRBD1 (5 bases). Between the trimmed V and J ends, which lost 4 bases and 7 bases, there was a span of 14 bases. CDR1 MNHNS and CDR2 SASEGT come from the germline V gene. The CDR3 covers 14 residues. The CDR3: CASSGDSRGQPQHF. The CDR3 DNA sequence: TGTGCCAGCAGTGGGGACTCAAGGGGACAGCCCCAGCATTTT.